One sample yielded the 19 T cell receptor beta chains listed below, sequenced in a study of T cells in tuberculosis. Using immunoSEQ multiplex PCR, the repertoire was profiled, and TCRdb retains in-frame clones only, with some absent. The sample lists roughly 29,000 clones; about 92% were seen once. The sequencing input was PBMCs. The receptors were gathered from a donor between 10 and 35 years old with latent tuberculosis or without tuberculosis infection.

This sequence joins TRBV30 and TRBJ1-6, with D unresolved. Trimming shortened V by 0 bases and J by 7 bases, and 7 bases separated the two germline ends. Germline V CDR1 and CDR2: GTSNPN, SVGIG (reference sequence). CDR3 length: 13 amino acids. For the CDR3, the DNA is TGTGCCTGGAGTGTTGTGAGGAATTCACCCCTCCACTTT. Translating gives CAWSVVRNSPLHF.

This chain connects TRBV5-1 to TRBJ1-2; 7 nucleotides match TRBD1. Germline V gene lookup returns CDR1 SGHRS and CDR2 YFSETQ. CDR3 length: 18 residues. After removal of 1 base from V and 0 bases from J, the junction contained 12 bases not matched to a gene. In DNA form, the CDR3 reads TGCGCCAGCAGCTTGCGGACAGGCGCTCGGGGAGCTAACTATGGCTACACCTTC. Translation: CASSLRTGARGANYGYTF.

The V call is TRBV6-5, the J call TRBJ2-5, with D possibly being TRBD2 (6 bases). The length of the CDR3 is 16 residues. Germline V gene sequence: CDR1 MNHEY, CDR2 SVGAGI. The V end lost 2 bases, the J end lost 2 bases, and 15 bases lay between the germline ends. Here the CDR3 reads CASSYAGAGKQETQYF. In DNA form, the CDR3 reads TGTGCCAGCAGTTACGCTGGGGCGGGAAAACAAGAGACCCAGTACTTC.

The chain links TRBV4-2 to TRBJ2-3; 11 bases agree with TRBD2. The germline gives CDR1 LGHNA, CDR2 YNFKEQ. This CDR3 spans 19 amino acids. Germline trimming cut 1 base from V and 0 bases from J; bases unmatched to any gene: 9. CDR3 sequence (DNA): TGTGCCAGCAGCCAAGCAACGATAGCGGGGGGGCGGAGCACAGATACGCAGTATTTT. Amino acids: CASSQATIAGGRSTDTQYF.

This clone was seen only once. V usage is TRBV28 and J usage is TRBJ2-5; D perhaps matches TRBD1 (5 bases). The germline V gene encodes CDR1 MDHEN and CDR2 SYDVKM. The CDR3 is made up of 17 amino acids. Trimming took 5 bases from V and 5 from J, leaving 24 bases between them. CDR3 residues: CASSLSLTVTVQETQYF. The CDR3 nucleotides are TGTGCCAGCAGTCTAAGTTTGACAGTCACCGTTCAGGAGACCCAGTACTTC. Looking up the rest from reference TRBV28 and TRBJ2-5 gives the full variable domain: DVKVTQSSRYLVKRTGEKVFLECVQDMDHENMFWYRQDPGLGLRLIYFSYDVKMKEKGDIPEGYSVSREKKERFSLILESASTNQTSMYLCASSLSLTVTVQETQYFGPGTRLLVL.

This chain connects TRBV6-1 to TRBJ2-7, with 10 bases matching TRBD1. The CDR3 has 16 residues. J was trimmed by 6 bases and V by 1 base; bases with no gene match: 9. Per the germline V gene, CDR1 is MNHNS and CDR2 is SASEGT. CDR3 coding DNA: TGTGCCAGCAGTGAAGTTCGGTGGACAGGGGGTAGCGAGCAGTACTTC. It codes for CASSEVRWTGGSEQYF.

The chain combines TRBV9 with TRBJ2-3, with 9 nucleotides matching TRBD1. V shed 1 base and J 4 bases; nucleotides not matched to a gene: 4. The CDR3 length is 15 residues. The germline V gene has CDR1 SGDLS and CDR2 YYNGEE. CDR3 loop: CASSVLQGAPDTQYF. DNA for the CDR3: TGTGCCAGCAGCGTACTACAGGGGGCACCAGATACGCAGTATTTT.

This chain joins TRBV9 and TRBJ2-4; 7 bases map to TRBD2. With 4 bases clipped from V and 4 bases from J, the junction kept 14 bases outside the gene matches. Per the germline V gene, CDR1 is SGDLS and CDR2 is YYNGEE. This CDR3 spans 17 amino acids. This chain's CDR3 is CASSTGGSGGPKNIQYF. In nucleotides, the CDR3 is TGTGCCAGCAGCACCGGTGGGTCGGGAGGCCCAAAAAACATTCAGTACTTC.

The gene calls are TRBV2 and TRBJ2-7; 7 positions agree with TRBD2. CDR3 length: 16 amino acids. CDR1 and CDR2 (germline): SNHLY, FYNNEI. V dropped 1 base and J dropped 4; count of bases not matched to a gene: 10. The DNA of the CDR3 is TGTGCCAGCAGTGAAGGGAGGTCTAGCGGCGCGTACGAGCAGTACTTC. It encodes CASSEGRSSGAYEQYF.

Only one count was recorded for this clone. The chain has TRBV12-5 and TRBJ2-3; D is possibly TRBD2 (7 bases). The CDR3 loop spans 15 amino acids. Germline-derived CDR1 and CDR2 are LGHNT and FRNRAP. V lost 1 base to trimming and J lost 6 bases, with 14 bases between them. This CDR3 is CASGLGGGPRDTQYF. The CDR3 DNA reads TGTGCTAGTGGTTTGGGGGGGGGCCCTAGGGATACGCAGTATTTT.

J is TRBJ2-3 and V is TRBV27, with 9 bases identical to TRBD2. Germline CDR1 and CDR2: MNHEY and SMNVEV (reference sequence). The ends lost 5 bases at V and 5 bases at J; junction bases unmatched: 5. The CDR3 has 14 residues. CDR3 DNA sequence: TGTGCCAGCAGTCTTAGCGGGGGTGTAGATACGCAGTATTTT. The encoded protein is CASSLSGGVDTQYF.

The rearrangement uses TRBV19 and TRBJ1-1, with TRBD1 identical over 7 bases. This CDR3 is built from 17 residues. V shed 2 bases, J shed 2 bases, and the junction held 11 bases outside the gene matches. Looked up from germline, CDR1 is LNHDA and CDR2 is SQIVND (reference sequence). CDR3 coding DNA: TGTGCCAGTAGTATACCTTTGACAGGGACCCTCAACACTGAAGCTTTCTTT. Protein sequence: CASSIPLTGTLNTEAFF.

V is TRBV27 and J is TRBJ2-2; the D gene is possibly TRBD1 (6 bases). The germline gives CDR1 MNHEY, CDR2 SMNVEV (reference sequence). CDR3 length equals 16 residues. V gave up 5 bases and J gave up 2 bases, with 15 bases separating them. The CDR3 loop is CASSLRGSFNTGELFF. The CDR3 DNA is TGTGCCAGCAGTCTCAGGGGATCCTTCAACACCGGGGAGCTGTTTTTT.

This chain joins TRBV7-2 and TRBJ2-2; D is ambiguous. The germline CDR1 and CDR2 sequences are SGHTA and FQGNSA. The CDR3 is made up of 15 amino acids. The V end lost 5 bases, the J end lost 3 bases, and 13 bases lay between the germline ends. DNA for the CDR3: TGTGCCAGCAGCGCCCTCGGGTGGGACACCGGGGAGCTGTTTTTT. Translating gives CASSALGWDTGELFF.

V and J are TRBV2 and TRBJ2-1; 8 bases are a match to TRBD2. CDR1 is SNHLY, CDR2 FYNNEI, per germline. Trimming took 7 bases from V and 5 from J; bases not matched to a gene: 7. CDR3 length: 14 residues. CDR3 nucleotide sequence: TGTGCCAGCACGGGACTAGAGGAGGACAATGAGCAGTTCTTC. This translates into CASTGLEEDNEQFF.

This clone was counted only a few times. The genes are TRBV5-6 and TRBJ2-1; 11 nucleotides line up with TRBD2. Germline V gene lookup returns CDR1 SGHDT and CDR2 YYEEEE. This CDR3 has 17 residues. V dropped 5 bases and J dropped 6; count of bases not matched to a gene: 13. DNA for the CDR3: TGTGCCAGCAGACTACTAGCGGGAGTTATCATGTCCAATGAGCAGTTCTTC. As protein: CASRLLAGVIMSNEQFF.

The chain recombines TRBV30 with TRBJ2-2, with 8 bases identical to TRBD2. CDR1 GTSNPN and CDR2 SVGIG come from the germline V gene (reference sequence). The CDR3 is made up of 14 amino acids. The CDR3 sequence: CARSMGLGTGELFF. CDR3 DNA sequence: TGTGCGAGGAGTATGGGACTAGGCACCGGGGAGCTGTTTTTT.

The chain employs TRBV18 and TRBJ2-5; D may match TRBD1 or TRBD2 (6 bases each). CDR3 size: 16 residues. Germline assignment: CDR1 KGHSH and CDR2 LQKENI. The germline V and J ends were trimmed by 6 bases and 4 bases, with 21 bases remaining between them. The CDR3 DNA reads TGTGCCAGCTCCCCAGGGGCCGGGAGAAGTGGAGAGACCCAGTACTTC. It is translated as CASSPGAGRSGETQYF.

This clone was counted once. V and J are TRBV6-1 and TRBJ2-7; the match to TRBD1 covers 9 bases. V trimming: 1 base; J trimming: 3 bases; junction bases outside the gene matches: 4. CDR3 length equals 15 residues. Germline lookup yields CDR1 MNHNS and CDR2 SASEGT. Written as DNA, the CDR3 is TGTGCCAGCAGTGAAGACGAGACAGGGGGCTACGAGCAGTACTTC. Its translation: CASSEDETGGYEQYF.